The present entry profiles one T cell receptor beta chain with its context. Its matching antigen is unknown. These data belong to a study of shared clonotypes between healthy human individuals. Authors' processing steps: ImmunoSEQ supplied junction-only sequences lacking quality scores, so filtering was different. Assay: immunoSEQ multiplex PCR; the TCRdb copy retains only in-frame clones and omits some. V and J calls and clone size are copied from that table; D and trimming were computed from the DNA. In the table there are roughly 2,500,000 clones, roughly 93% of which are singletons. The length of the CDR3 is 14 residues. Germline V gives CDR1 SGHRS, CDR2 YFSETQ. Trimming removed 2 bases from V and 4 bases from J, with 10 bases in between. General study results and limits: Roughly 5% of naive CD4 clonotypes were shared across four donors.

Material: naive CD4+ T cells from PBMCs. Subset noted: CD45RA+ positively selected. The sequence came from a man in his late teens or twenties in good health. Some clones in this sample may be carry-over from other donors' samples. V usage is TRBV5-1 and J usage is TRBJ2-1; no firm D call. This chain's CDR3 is CASSFVLGYNEQFF. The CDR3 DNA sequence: TGCGCCAGCAGCTTCGTCCTAGGGTACAATGAGCAGTTCTTC.